This T cell receptor (beta chain) is from a study of cytomegalovirus exposure and HLA in healthy donors (TCRdb year 2017). Study-level background: An earlier analysis of several hundred of the donors reported 250 to 350 Gb of sequence data and some 110 million unique TCR beta sequences obtained from 180 million or so T cells. An early release covering roughly 580 HLA-typed donors comprised about 300 gigabases of sequencing data and approximately 80 million unique TCR sequences. Among the 398 genotyped donors, approximately 82% belonged to the genetic ancestry cluster associated with self-reported Caucasian donors. The study was designed to test whether signatures of past pathogen exposure could be identified by cataloging public T cell receptors. The study profiled the T cell repertoires of about 720 subjects by immunosequencing and related them to cytomegalovirus serostatus. Along with the roughly 670-subject first cohort, a separate validation cohort of around 110 different subjects was used. The study combined high-throughput TCR immunosequencing, statistical association of individual TCRs with disease status, and machine learning to predict cytomegalovirus infection status. To study patterns of TCR occurrence, a later analysis re-analyzed previously published TCR beta repertoires from several hundred donors and added high-resolution HLA genotyping. Rather than drawing on any new phenotypic data, the later analysis identified candidate immune exposures from TCR beta sequences and the way those sequences occurred across donors. To decide whether each TCR beta V gene segment behaved as functional or pseudogenic, an earlier analysis of 587 of the donors relied on high-throughput TCR beta sequencing. Donor age, sex, ethnicity and CMV serostatus were collected together with the repertoire data. A later genetic analysis took genome-wide SNP genotypes for about three fifths of the 666 donors and used that subset as a discovery cohort. Every discovery cohort repertoire had been produced on one sequencing platform. Both class I and class II loci were covered by HLA typing, at four-digit resolution. Typing coverage varied by locus: roughly 629-640 donors for A, B, C, DRB1 and DQB1; 522 for DQA1; 600 to 610 for DPA1; under 490 for DPB1. A handful of DR-DQ haplotypes were handled as single units for association and clustering because linkage in the cohort was strong. On average, over 200,000 unique TCR beta nucleotide sequences were sequenced per donor among about 400 genotyped donors of the cohort, with roughly 18% of those sequences being non-productive. Paper-wide results and their limitations: A later analysis reported that several top co-occurrence clusters appeared linked to parvovirus B19, influenza, CMV and Epstein-Barr virus. An association between a missense DCLRE1C variant and V-gene and J-gene trimming of TCR beta chains was found in a later genetic analysis and replicated in an independent cohort. Across donors, most TCR sequences were observed very rarely, whereas some public TCRs were present in many individuals. It was suggested by the authors that the approach could potentially be generalized to other disease states and immunological phenotypes. Because some donors lacked HLA typing at each locus, the association tests relied only on the typed subset. Seventeen rarely observed V segments, including chromosome 9 orphons, were excluded from the earlier analysis of a few hundred of the donors because counts were too low. The only immune exposure information available for the cohort was CMV serostatus. A later analysis found that most CMV-associated TCR beta chains appeared HLA-restricted, with HLA associations seemingly driven largely by CMV exposure. The presence/absence analyses assumed that sequencing depth was roughly uniform across donors, and that assumption may not be true. In a later analysis, HLA-associated TCR beta chains were found to be more clonally expanded and to have lower generation probabilities than equally common non-associated chains. In an earlier analysis of about 600 of the donors, most TCR beta V segments appeared in productive rearrangements about 90% or about 30% of the time, broadly matching IMGT annotations. Linkage disequilibrium might explain the correlated functional status among segregating V segments, but an unknown experimental factor could not be ruled out. A later analysis found that TCR association rates varied across HLA loci, with DRB1 alleles showing the most associated TCRs and HLA-C alleles the fewest. Specific HLA alleles were associated with roughly 16,000 TCR beta sequences at a false discovery rate of 0.05 in a later analysis. In vitro tests confirmed that three of the cytomegalovirus-associated TCR beta chains recognize cytomegalovirus antigens. In this cohort, only TCR beta chains were sequenced, and detectable features were limited by the absence of alpha or paired-chain data. The sequencing pipeline was judged likely to have produced a cluster of highly shared sequence variants as a technical artifact. The study gave a list of about 170 TCR beta chains associated with cytomegalovirus. Assigning TCR associations to individual alleles was difficult when HLA alleles, especially DR and DQ, strongly co-occurred. The classifier was reported to diagnose cytomegalovirus status with high specificity and sensitivity in both the original and validation cohorts. A further reported finding was that TCR beta sequences accurately predicted the HLA-A and HLA-B alleles for most subjects in the first cohort. Compared with the roughly 670-donor mean, donors in an Asian-associated ancestry cluster had fewer N-insertions in productive TCRs, according to a later genetic analysis.

Of note for this clone: The target of this receptor is not known. Per-base qualities were not stored, and no clone one base away is much larger. The sample contains more than one DNA sequence encoding this CDR3.

The cohort comprised more than 550 healthy bone marrow donors. At the time of sampling, all cohort members were nominally healthy, though unrecorded immune exposures were likely present. The donor was CMV seropositive and belonged to the group of about 290 seropositive cohort members. A peripheral blood sample was provided by each donor, and peripheral blood mononuclear cells were used for TCR beta sequencing. The Qiagen DNeasy Blood Extraction Kit was used to extract genomic DNA from the blood cell samples. The receptor library was made with the immunoSEQ multiplex PCR assay. A mixture of 60 forward primers for TCR Vbeta segments and 13 reverse primers for TCR Jbeta segments was used in the multiplex PCR. The CDR3 region of rearranged TCR beta genes was amplified from genomic DNA with a multiplex PCR assay. The Illumina HiSeq System was used to sequence the amplified TCR beta libraries as 87-base-pair reads. The authors processed their data as follows. In a later analysis, around 80 million unique TCR beta chains were counted across the roughly 700 repertoires, and around 11 million of these chains were shared by at least two donors. Raw reads were error-corrected and collapsed into unique sequences by a nearest-neighbor algorithm in which closely related sequences were merged to remove PCR and sequencing errors. Alignment of CDR3 sequences to IMGT reference sequences was used to assign V, D and J gene segments. For a sequence to be retained, a match of at least six nucleotides was required to both a V gene segment and a J gene segment. A rearrangement was called productive if the CDR3 had no stop codons and remained in frame with V and J, and every other rearrangement was called non-productive. Following IMGT convention, CDR3 was defined as the stretch from the second conserved V-encoded cysteine up to the conserved J-encoded phenylalanine. The earlier analysis of some 540 of the donors excluded any sequence lacking an unambiguous match to a single V gene segment. An earlier analysis of 587 of the donors classified V segments as functional when productive rearrangements were above 56.7% and as segregating when the standard deviation between donors was above 5%. To diagnose cytomegalovirus status from the catalog of TCR beta chain sequences, a statistical classification framework was built. In a later analysis, V and J genes were assigned by comparing TCR nucleotide sequences against IMGT/GENE-DB human TR gene sequences. The TCRdist pipeline was used in a later analysis to assign CDR3 sequences and most-parsimonious VDJ recombination scenarios. A later analysis defined each TCR beta chain by its CDR3 amino acid sequence plus V-gene family, and excluded reads lacking a unique V-gene family. In a later analysis, several hundred highly shared, low-generation-probability nucleotide sequences were removed to address suspected cross-contamination and a sequencing artifact. For each public chain, a later analysis derived a clonal expansion index from normalized ranks of inferred template counts within each repertoire. In a later analysis, generation probabilities were computed with a VDJ recombination model fitted to out-of-frame rearrangements, and the resulting probabilities were checked against IGoR. In a later analysis, TCR-TCR, TCR-HLA and TCR-CMV co-occurrence was scored with hypergeometric tests, and a repertoire-size bias correction was applied to TCR pairs. To estimate false discovery rates, a later analysis permuted the HLA or CMV assignments 20 times. In a later analysis, co-occurring TCRs were grouped using DBSCAN, and TCRdist sequence similarity was added for clustering within HLA-allele-positive subsets. Co-occurrence clustering excluded repertoires with fewer than 30,000 or more than 120,000 public chains, plus five with anomalous nucleotide sharing. Drawn from immuneACCESS, this table holds only the in-frame rearrangements with V and J called that TCRdb kept. Clones are partly lost; checked studies trace under half to an unresolved V gene and leave the rest unexplained. That table gives V, J and clone size, and the DNA gave D and trimming. This sample is represented by about 200,000 clones; 70% to 80% of them were singletons. About 14% of the sample is taken by the ten largest.

The clonotype comes from a woman in her 30s in good health and CMV-seropositive. Sequencing used PBMCs.

The CDR3 in this case is CASSTGLAGADTQYF. Here is the DNA: TGTGCCAGCAGCACGGGACTAGCGGGAGCAGATACGCAGTATTTT. The chain employs TRBV7-2 and TRBJ2-3; 14 middle bases align to TRBD2. The germline V gene sets CDR1 to SGHTA and CDR2 to FQGNSA. The CDR3 runs 15 amino acids, cysteine and phenylalanine included. Of all the DNA, just the CDR3 is kept, 45 bases in frame from base 1. Trimming takes 5 bases off V and 4 bases off J; junction bases not matched to a gene: 2.